The next 32 T cell receptor beta chains were all read from a single sample in a study of CD8 T cells in Susac syndrome. An input of 0.5 to 1 ug of RNA was subjected to reverse transcription using random hexamers. TCRdb reprocessed the immunoSEQ multiplex PCR reads with MiXCR, giving one entry per CDR3 protein. The sample lists roughly 200,000 distinct CDR3 sequences; 85% to 95% were seen once. Sequencing input: CD8+ T cells from PBMCs. The receptor set was obtained from a human donor with multiple sclerosis.

V and J are TRBV2 and TRBJ2-7, with D unresolved. The CDR3 is made up of 11 amino acids. The V gene's germline CDR1 is SNHLY and CDR2 FYNNEI. The V and J ends lost 5 bases and 4 bases respectively, with 6 bases between them. The CDR3 DNA sequence: TGTGCCAGCAGTTTTCCTTACGAGCAGTACTTC. It translates to CASSFPYEQYF.

J is TRBJ2-6 and V is TRBV3-1; unclear D gene. CDR3 length: 18 amino acids. The germline gives CDR1 LGHDT, CDR2 YNNKEL (reference sequence). V was trimmed by 1 base and J by 8 bases, leaving 21 bases between them. CDR3 nucleotides: TGTGCCAGCAGCCAAGTTTTAGCCATGTCTCTGGCTTCCAACGTCCTGACTTTC. The encoded protein is CASSQVLAMSLASNVLTF.

The chain links TRBV9 to TRBJ2-5; 8 bases map to TRBD1. Looked up from germline, CDR1 is SGDLS and CDR2 is YYNGEE. Losses at the gene ends were 3 bases for V and 1 base for J; bases not matched to a gene: 5. This CDR3 is 15 amino acids long. CDR3 protein: CASSAGQALQETQYF. The CDR3 DNA follows: TGTGCCAGCAGCGCGGGACAGGCTCTCCAAGAGACCCAGTACTTC.

The rearrangement uses TRBV3-1 and TRBJ2-2; a weak D match, TRBD1 (5 bases). The CDR3 loop spans 17 amino acids. Germline V gives CDR1 LGHDT, CDR2 YNNKEL (reference sequence). Trimming took off 0 bases at V and 1 base at J, with 12 bases between the two ends. The DNA for the CDR3 is TGTGCCAGCAGCCAAGATCCCAGGGTGGTGAACACCGGGGAGCTGTTTTTT. This translates into CASSQDPRVVNTGELFF.

The chain is built from TRBV7-9 and TRBJ2-5; D unresolved. Germline V CDR1 and CDR2: SEHNR, FQNEAQ (reference sequence). This CDR3 region has 11 residues. V was clipped by 5 bases and J by 4 bases, with 5 bases between them. DNA of the CDR3: TGTGCCAGCAGCCGGACAGAGACCCAGTACTTC. This sequence encodes CASSRTETQYF.

This clonotype was observed a few times. The chain joins TRBV3-1 to TRBJ2-3; no reliable D call. Trimming pared 6 bases from V and 5 bases from J, leaving 12 bases between. The CDR3 is 13 residues long. Germline V gives CDR1 LGHDT, CDR2 YNNKEL (reference sequence). For the CDR3, the DNA is TGTGCCAGCAGTCTAATCCTGGGAGATACGCAGTATTTT. This gives the protein CASSLILGDTQYF.

The chain has TRBV28 and TRBJ2-7; D is ambiguous. Per germline, CDR1 MDHEN and CDR2 SYDVKM. The CDR3 is made up of 12 amino acids. The ends were cut back, 5 bases at V and 3 bases at J, with 8 bases in the middle. CDR3 sequence reads: CASSIPSYEQYF. The CDR3 region has the DNA TGTGCCAGCAGTATCCCCAGCTACGAGCAGTACTTC.

This clonotype came up once. The V call is TRBV7-8, the J call TRBJ2-1; 9 bases line up with TRBD2. CDR1 and CDR2 (germline): SGHVS, FQNEAQ. Trimming at V came to 5 bases and at J to 8 bases, leaving 16 bases not matched to a gene. The CDR3 is 17 residues long. CDR3 sequence: CASSPYLAGAQSHEQFF. The CDR3 DNA reads TGTGCCAGCAGCCCTTATTTAGCGGGAGCGCAGAGTCATGAGCAGTTCTTC.

V gene TRBV2 combines with J gene TRBJ2-3; 10 nucleotides line up with TRBD2. This CDR3 is 11 amino acids long. Per the germline V gene, CDR1 is SNHLY and CDR2 is FYNNEI. J gave up 9 bases and V 8 bases, and 2 bases lay outside the gene matches. The CDR3 coding sequence is TGTGCCAGCCCAGCGGGGGGGACGCAGTATTTT. Its translation: CASPAGGTQYF.

This chain connects TRBV9 to TRBJ2-1; TRBD1 agrees at 9 bases. The germline CDR1 and CDR2 sequences are SGDLS and YYNGEE. The CDR3 is 15 amino acids. Losses at the gene ends were 2 bases for V and 7 bases for J; bases not matched to a gene: 7. The CDR3 sequence: CASSVRTGVGNEQFF. The CDR3 region has the DNA TGTGCCAGCAGCGTCCGGACAGGGGTCGGGAATGAGCAGTTCTTC.

This chain joins TRBV20-1 and TRBJ1-1; 9 nucleotides line up with TRBD1. Germline loops: CDR1 DFQATT, CDR2 SNEGSKA (reference sequence). The CDR3 has 13 amino acids. V gave up 5 bases and J gave up 4 bases; unmatched junction bases: 5. The CDR3 is CSAYGQGFTEAFF. CDR3 DNA: TGCAGTGCTTACGGACAGGGGTTCACTGAAGCTTTCTTT.

CDR3 bases: TGTGCCAGCAGCTTAGAGAGGGGCGAGAACTATGGCTACACCTTC. Translation: CASSLERGENYGYTF. The chain employs TRBV5-4 and TRBJ1-2, with a weak D call TRBD1 (5 bases). This CDR3 is built from 15 residues. Germline V lookup: CDR1 SGHNT, CDR2 YYREEE (reference sequence). Trimming took 2 bases from V and 2 from J, leaving 13 bases between them.

The CDR3 spells CSVMGAGARANGELFF. As DNA, the CDR3 is TGCAGCGTTATGGGAGCGGGAGCGCGTGCAAACGGGGAGCTGTTTTTT. J is TRBJ2-2 and V is TRBV29-1; 8 nucleotides align to TRBD2. V gave up 5 bases and J gave up 7 bases; unmatched junction bases: 15. The CDR3 totals 16 residues. CDR1 is SQVTM and CDR2 is ANQGSEA in the germline V gene.

The V call is TRBV11-1, the J call TRBJ2-3, with TRBD2 identical over 9 bases. The germline gives CDR1 SGHAT, CDR2 FQDESV (reference sequence). The CDR3 runs 15 residues. After removal of 5 bases from V and 4 bases from J, the junction contained 7 bases not matched to a gene. In DNA form, the CDR3 reads TGTGCCAGCAGCGAAGTAGCGGGAGCGGCAGATACGCAGTATTTT. Translated: CASSEVAGAADTQYF.

The genes are TRBV4-1 and TRBJ2-2; 8 nucleotides align to TRBD1. The CDR3 consists of 16 residues. Germline V gives CDR1 MGHRA, CDR2 YSYEKL. J gave up 6 bases and V 1 base, and 7 bases lay outside the gene matches. CDR3 sequence reads: CASSQGGQDFSGELFF. The CDR3, as DNA: TGCGCCAGCAGCCAAGGGGGACAGGATTTCTCCGGGGAGCTGTTTTTT.

The chain has TRBV11-2 and TRBJ1-1, with D unclear. The ends were cut back, 5 bases at V and 4 bases at J, with 8 bases in the middle. This CDR3 region has 12 residues. From germline, CDR1 is SGHAT and CDR2 FQNNGV. The CDR3 reads CASSIRGTEAFF. The CDR3 nucleotides read TGTGCCAGCAGCATACGAGGCACTGAAGCTTTCTTT.

V is TRBV4-1 and J is TRBJ2-1, with 11 bases identical to TRBD2. Per germline, CDR1 MGHRA and CDR2 YSYEKL. The CDR3 loop spans 14 amino acids. J was trimmed by 10 bases and V by 3 bases; bases with no gene match: 5. DNA of the CDR3: TGCGCCAGCAGCCAGATACTAGCGGGAGACGAGCAGTTCTTC. Its protein product is CASSQILAGDEQFF.

The V gene is TRBV4-1, the J gene TRBJ2-2, with TRBD1 as a possible D gene (6 bases). Trimming took off 4 bases at V and 5 bases at J, with 20 bases between the two ends. The CDR3 spans 17 residues. Germline V gene data show CDR1 as MGHRA and CDR2 as YSYEKL. CDR3 in amino acids: CASSRTNRALRTGELFF. The CDR3 coding sequence is TGCGCCAGCAGCCGTACTAACAGGGCCCTCCGGACCGGGGAGCTGTTTTTT.

The genes are TRBV2 and TRBJ2-1, with D possibly TRBD2 on 5 matching bases. The V end was cut by 5 bases, the J end by 1 base, with 18 bases between. This CDR3 has 17 amino acids. Per the germline V gene, CDR1 is SNHLY and CDR2 is FYNNEI. The chain's CDR3 is CASSRWLAVESYNEQFF. CDR3 bases: TGTGCCAGCAGTCGGTGGCTAGCTGTTGAGTCCTACAATGAGCAGTTCTTC. Full variable domain (missing parts from reference TRBV2 and TRBJ2-1): EPEVTQTPSHQVTQMGQEVILRCVPISNHLYFYWYRQILGQKVEFLVSFYNNEISEKSEIFDDQFSVERPDGSNFTLKIRSTKLEDSAMYFCASSRWLAVESYNEQFFGPGTRLTVL.

The chain joins TRBV29-1 to TRBJ2-7; TRBD1 agrees at 8 bases. CDR1 and CDR2 (germline): SQVTM, ANQGSEA. After removal of 6 bases from V and 0 bases from J, the junction contained 4 bases not matched to a gene. The CDR3 consists of 13 residues. CDR3 residues: CSVRQGSSYEQYF. CDR3 in DNA: TGCAGCGTGCGACAGGGGAGCTCCTACGAGCAGTACTTC.

This chain uses TRBV20-1 with TRBJ2-7; D is uncertain. Germline V gene lookup returns CDR1 DFQATT and CDR2 SNEGSKA (reference sequence). This CDR3 is built from 16 residues. Trimming cost V 1 base and J 2 bases, with 18 bases left between them. In DNA form, the CDR3 reads TGCAGTGCTAGAGCCCAGGTCGGACCAACCCCCTACGAGCAGTACTTC. This encodes CSARAQVGPTPYEQYF.

This sequence joins TRBV20-1 and TRBJ2-4; 10 bases align to TRBD2. V trimming: 0 bases; J trimming: 4 bases; junction bases outside the gene matches: 3. The CDR3 sequence is 15 residues long. Germline assignment: CDR1 DFQATT and CDR2 SNEGSKA (reference sequence). CDR3 region: CSARDQLAGKNIQYF. CDR3 nucleotide sequence: TGCAGTGCTAGAGATCAACTAGCGGGAAAAAACATTCAGTACTTC.

This chain joins TRBV15 and TRBJ2-7; 8 bases line up with TRBD2. The germline V gene encodes CDR1 LNHNV and CDR2 YYDKDF (reference sequence). The CDR3 loop spans 16 amino acids. Trimming cost V 0 bases and J 1 base; bases outside gene matches: 5. CDR3 sequence: CATSRDRGGNSYEQYF. Written as DNA, the CDR3 is TGTGCCACCAGCAGAGATCGGGGGGGCAATTCCTACGAGCAGTACTTC. The variable domain in full, with the rest retrieved from reference TRBV15 and TRBJ2-7, is DAMVIQNPRYQVTQFGKPVTLSCSQTLNHNVMYWYQQKSSQAPKLLFHYYDKDFNNEADTPDNFQSRRPNTSFCFLDIRSPGLGDTAMYLCATSRDRGGNSYEQYFGPGTRLTVT.

V and J are TRBV11-2 and TRBJ2-7; 11 positions agree with TRBD1. The germline CDR1 and CDR2 sequences are SGHAT and FQNNGV. After removal of 6 bases from V and 3 bases from J, the junction contained 4 bases not matched to a gene. CDR3 length: 14 amino acids. DNA of the CDR3: TGTGCCAGCAGTTGGGACAGGGGGATCTACGAGCAGTACTTC. Translation: CASSWDRGIYEQYF.

Only one count was recorded for this clonotype. The rearrangement joins TRBV20-1 to TRBJ1-1; TRBD1 is a possible D gene (5 bases). CDR1 is DFQATT and CDR2 is SNEGSKA in the germline V gene (reference sequence). With 5 bases removed from V and 4 bases from J, the gap between germline ends came to 11 bases. The CDR3 extends over 12 amino acids. The CDR3 nucleotides read TGCAGTGCTCCGGGACGGCCCACTGAAGCTTTCTTT. Translated, it gives CSAPGRPTEAFF.

This rearrangement joins TRBV5-1 to TRBJ1-1, with D unclear. V was cut by 3 bases and J by 2 bases, with 8 bases left in between. Germline-derived CDR1 and CDR2 are SGHRS and YFSETQ. CDR3 size: 13 residues. DNA of the CDR3: TGCGCCAGCAGCTGGCGGCCCAACACTGAAGCTTTCTTT. It translates to CASSWRPNTEAFF.

The V gene is TRBV5-6, the J gene TRBJ2-5; no clear D. CDR3 length equals 14 residues. Trimming took off 3 bases at V and 0 bases at J, with 9 bases between the two ends. Germline values: CDR1 SGHDT, CDR2 YYEEEE. CDR3 bases: TGTGCCAGCAGCTACGACCTAGACCAAGAGACCCAGTACTTC. It is translated as CASSYDLDQETQYF. Filled out from reference TRBV5-6 and TRBJ2-5, the complete variable domain reads DAGVTQSPTHLIKTRGQQVTLRCSPKSGHDTVSWYQQALGQGPQFIFQYYEEEERQRGNFPDRFSGHQFPNYSSELNVNALLLGDSALYLCASSYDLDQETQYFGPGTRLLVL.

This clonotype was detected once. The chain combines TRBV2 with TRBJ2-1, with D perhaps given as TRBD1 or TRBD2 (6 bases each). The CDR3 is made up of 16 amino acids. Trimming left V 0 bases short and J 4 bases short, with 13 bases between. The germline V gene has CDR1 SNHLY and CDR2 FYNNEI. The CDR3 here is CASSEAPGAGYNEQFF. The DNA of the CDR3 is TGTGCCAGCAGTGAAGCCCCGGGGGCGGGTTACAATGAGCAGTTCTTC.

This clonotype was recorded once. The chain joins TRBV20-1 to TRBJ1-1, with D hard to call. Germline CDR1 is DFQATT and CDR2 is SNEGSKA (reference sequence). The CDR3 consists of 12 residues. Between the trimmed V and J ends, which lost 6 bases and 5 bases, there was a span of 13 bases. The CDR3 bases are TGCAGTGCGACCCCCGCCAGAACTGAAGCTTTCTTT. Translation gives CSATPARTEAFF.

The chain has TRBV20-1 and TRBJ1-6; 11 bases fit TRBD1. The CDR3 extends over 16 amino acids. Germline values: CDR1 DFQATT, CDR2 SNEGSKA (reference sequence). V shed 2 bases, J shed 8 bases, and the junction held 8 bases outside the gene matches. This CDR3 is CSARMWTGGLDSPLHF. CDR3 DNA sequence: TGCAGTGCTAGAATGTGGACAGGGGGCTTAGATTCACCCCTCCACTTT.

This clonotype was observed a single time. This chain connects TRBV28 to TRBJ2-1, with TRBD2 matching 7 bases. Germline V gene sequence: CDR1 MDHEN, CDR2 SYDVKM. The junction had 10 bases not matched to a gene; V was cut back by 2 bases and J by 6 bases. CDR3 length: 16 residues. The CDR3 is CASSLPLAGVSNEQFF. The CDR3 DNA follows: TGTGCCAGCAGTTTACCCCTCGCGGGAGTATCCAATGAGCAGTTCTTC.

This rearrangement joins TRBV6-6 to TRBJ2-7; a possible D gene is TRBD1 (6 bases). The CDR3 sequence is 14 residues long. Trimming cost V 5 bases and J 3 bases, with 14 bases left between them. CDR1 and CDR2 from the germline V gene are MNHNY and SVGAGI (reference sequence). The DNA of the CDR3 is TGTGCCAGCAGTAACTACAGGGAAGGCTACGAGCAGTACTTC. This gives the protein CASSNYREGYEQYF.